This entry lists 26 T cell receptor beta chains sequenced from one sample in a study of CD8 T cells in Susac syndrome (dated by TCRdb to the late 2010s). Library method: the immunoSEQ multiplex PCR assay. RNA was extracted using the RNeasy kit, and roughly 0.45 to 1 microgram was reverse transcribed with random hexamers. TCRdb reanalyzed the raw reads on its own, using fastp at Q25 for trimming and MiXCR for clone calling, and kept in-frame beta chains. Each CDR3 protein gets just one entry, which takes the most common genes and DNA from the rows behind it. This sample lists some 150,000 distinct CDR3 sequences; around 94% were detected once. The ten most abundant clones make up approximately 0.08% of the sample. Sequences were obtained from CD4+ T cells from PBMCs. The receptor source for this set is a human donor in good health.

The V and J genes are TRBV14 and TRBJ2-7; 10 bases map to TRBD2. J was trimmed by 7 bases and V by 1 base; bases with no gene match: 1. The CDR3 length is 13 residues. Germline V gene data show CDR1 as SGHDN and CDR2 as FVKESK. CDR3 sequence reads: CASSQGLAGEQYF. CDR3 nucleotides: TGTGCCAGCAGCCAAGGACTAGCGGGTGAGCAGTACTTC.

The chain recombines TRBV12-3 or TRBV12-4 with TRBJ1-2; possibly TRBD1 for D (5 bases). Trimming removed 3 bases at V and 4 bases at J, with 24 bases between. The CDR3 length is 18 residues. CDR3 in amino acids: CASSFLGTSSPTIYGYTF. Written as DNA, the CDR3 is TGTGCCAGCAGTTTTCTGGGGACTTCCTCTCCTACAATCTATGGCTACACCTTC.

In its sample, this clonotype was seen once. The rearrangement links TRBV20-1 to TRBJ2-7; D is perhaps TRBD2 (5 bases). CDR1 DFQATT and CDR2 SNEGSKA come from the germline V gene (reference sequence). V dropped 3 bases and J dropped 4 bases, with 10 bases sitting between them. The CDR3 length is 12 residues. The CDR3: CSARAGIYEQYF. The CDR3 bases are TGCAGTGCTAGGGCCGGGATTTACGAGCAGTACTTC.

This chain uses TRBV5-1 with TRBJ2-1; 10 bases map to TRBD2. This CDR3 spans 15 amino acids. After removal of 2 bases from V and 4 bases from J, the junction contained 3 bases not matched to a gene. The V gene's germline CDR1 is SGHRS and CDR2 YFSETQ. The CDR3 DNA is TGCGCCAGCAGCTTTGGACTAGCGGTATACAATGAGCAGTTCTTC. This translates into CASSFGLAVYNEQFF.

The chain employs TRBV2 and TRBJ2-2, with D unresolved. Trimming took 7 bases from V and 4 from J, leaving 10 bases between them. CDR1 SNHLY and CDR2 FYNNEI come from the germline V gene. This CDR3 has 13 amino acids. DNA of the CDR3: TGTGCCAGCACGGCCACAGCCACCGGGGAGCTGTTTTTT. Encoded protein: CASTATATGELFF.

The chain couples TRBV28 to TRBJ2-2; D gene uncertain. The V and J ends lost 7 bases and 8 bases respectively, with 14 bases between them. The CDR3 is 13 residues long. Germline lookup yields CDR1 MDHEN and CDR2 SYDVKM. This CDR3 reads CASNSRGLGELFF. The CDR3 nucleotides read TGTGCCAGCAATTCTCGTGGGCTAGGGGAGCTGTTTTTT.

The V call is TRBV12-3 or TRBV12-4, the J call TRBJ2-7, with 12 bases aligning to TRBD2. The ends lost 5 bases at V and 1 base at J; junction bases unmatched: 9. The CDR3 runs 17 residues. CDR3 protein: CASSLGLAGRGSYEQYF. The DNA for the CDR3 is TGTGCCAGCAGTCTCGGACTAGCGGGAAGGGGGTCCTACGAGCAGTACTTC.

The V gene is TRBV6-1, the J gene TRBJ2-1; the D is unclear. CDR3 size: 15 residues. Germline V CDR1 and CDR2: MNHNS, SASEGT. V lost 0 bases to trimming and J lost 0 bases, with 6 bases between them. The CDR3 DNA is TGTGCCAGCAGTGAAGCGGTTGGCTCCTACAATGAGCAGTTCTTC. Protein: CASSEAVGSYNEQFF.

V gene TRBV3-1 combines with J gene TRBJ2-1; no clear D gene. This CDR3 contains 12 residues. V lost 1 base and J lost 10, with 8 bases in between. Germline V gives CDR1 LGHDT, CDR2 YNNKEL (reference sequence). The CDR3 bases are TGTGCCAGCAGCCAAGGGGGTAGGGAGCAGTTCTTC. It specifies CASSQGGREQFF.

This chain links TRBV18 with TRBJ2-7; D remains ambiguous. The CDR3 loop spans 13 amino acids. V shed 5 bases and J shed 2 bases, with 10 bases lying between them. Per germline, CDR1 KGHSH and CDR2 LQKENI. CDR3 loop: CASSTSVTYEQYF. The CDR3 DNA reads TGTGCCAGCTCAACCAGTGTAACCTACGAGCAGTACTTC.

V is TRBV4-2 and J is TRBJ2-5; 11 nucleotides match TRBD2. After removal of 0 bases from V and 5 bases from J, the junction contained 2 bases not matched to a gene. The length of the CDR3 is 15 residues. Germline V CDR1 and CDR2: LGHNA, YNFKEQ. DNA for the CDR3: TGTGCCAGCAGCCAAGAACTAGCGGGAGTGGAGACCCAGTACTTC. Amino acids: CASSQELAGVETQYF.

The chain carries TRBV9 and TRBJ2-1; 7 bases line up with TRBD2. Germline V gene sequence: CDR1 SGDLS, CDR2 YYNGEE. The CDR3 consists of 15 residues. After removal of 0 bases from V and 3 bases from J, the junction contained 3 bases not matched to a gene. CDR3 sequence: CASSVAWEGYNEQFF. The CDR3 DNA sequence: TGTGCCAGCAGCGTAGCATGGGAGGGCTACAATGAGCAGTTCTTC.

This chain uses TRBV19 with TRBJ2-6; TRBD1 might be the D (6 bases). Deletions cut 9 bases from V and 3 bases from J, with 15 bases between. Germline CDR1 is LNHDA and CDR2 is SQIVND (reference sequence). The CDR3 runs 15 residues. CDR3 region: CASNLNRVGANVLTF. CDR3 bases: TGTGCCAGCAACCTTAACAGGGTTGGGGCCAACGTCCTGACTTTC.

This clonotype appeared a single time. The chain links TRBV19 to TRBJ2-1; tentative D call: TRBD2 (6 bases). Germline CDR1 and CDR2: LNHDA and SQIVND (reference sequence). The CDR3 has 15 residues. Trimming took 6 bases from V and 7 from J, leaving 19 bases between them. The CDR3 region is CASRGSGLVLNEQFF. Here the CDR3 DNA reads TGTGCCAGTAGGGGATCGGGACTGGTCCTAAATGAGCAGTTCTTC.

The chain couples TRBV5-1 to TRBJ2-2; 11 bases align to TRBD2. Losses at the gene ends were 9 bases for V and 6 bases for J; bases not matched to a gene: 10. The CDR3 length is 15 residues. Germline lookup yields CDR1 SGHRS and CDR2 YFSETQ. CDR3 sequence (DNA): TGCGCCACGGGGAAACTAGCGGGAGTCTCCGGGGAGCTGTTTTTT. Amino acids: CATGKLAGVSGELFF.

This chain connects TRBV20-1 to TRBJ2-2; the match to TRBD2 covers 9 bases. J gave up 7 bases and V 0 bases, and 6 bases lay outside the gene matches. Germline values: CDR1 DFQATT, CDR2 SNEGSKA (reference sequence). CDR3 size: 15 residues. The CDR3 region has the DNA TGCAGTGCTAGAGAGGGTAGCGGGAGTCACGGGGAGCTGTTTTTT. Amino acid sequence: CSAREGSGSHGELFF.

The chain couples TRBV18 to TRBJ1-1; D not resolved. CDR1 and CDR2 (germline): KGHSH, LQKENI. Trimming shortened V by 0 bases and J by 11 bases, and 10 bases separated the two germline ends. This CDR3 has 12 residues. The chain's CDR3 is CASSPPKGRAFF. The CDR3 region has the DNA TGTGCCAGCTCACCACCGAAGGGTAGGGCTTTCTTT.

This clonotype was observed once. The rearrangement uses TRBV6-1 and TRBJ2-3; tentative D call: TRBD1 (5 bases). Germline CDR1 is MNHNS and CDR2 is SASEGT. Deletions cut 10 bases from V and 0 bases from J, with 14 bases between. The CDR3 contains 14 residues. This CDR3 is CAITTDPSTDTQYF. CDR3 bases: TGTGCCATTACGACAGACCCTAGCACAGATACGCAGTATTTT.

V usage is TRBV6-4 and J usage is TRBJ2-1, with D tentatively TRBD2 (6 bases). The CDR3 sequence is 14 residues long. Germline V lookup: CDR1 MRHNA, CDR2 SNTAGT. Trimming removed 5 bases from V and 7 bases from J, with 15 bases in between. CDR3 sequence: CASSMGGPSNEQFF. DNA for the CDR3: TGTGCCAGCAGTATGGGAGGCCCCTCAAATGAGCAGTTCTTC.

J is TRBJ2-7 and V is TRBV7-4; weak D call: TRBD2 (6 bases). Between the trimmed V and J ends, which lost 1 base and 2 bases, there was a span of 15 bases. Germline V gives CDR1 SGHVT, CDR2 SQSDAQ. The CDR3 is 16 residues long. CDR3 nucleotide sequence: TGTGCCAGCAGCTTAGACTTCCGGGACTGCCCCTACGAGCAGTACTTC. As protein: CASSLDFRDCPYEQYF.

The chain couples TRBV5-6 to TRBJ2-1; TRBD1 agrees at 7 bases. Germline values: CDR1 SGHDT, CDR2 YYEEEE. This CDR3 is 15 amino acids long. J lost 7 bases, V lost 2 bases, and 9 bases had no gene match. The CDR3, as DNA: TGTGCCAGCAGCTTCTACCGGGACAGTGGGAATGAGCAGTTCTTC. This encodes CASSFYRDSGNEQFF.

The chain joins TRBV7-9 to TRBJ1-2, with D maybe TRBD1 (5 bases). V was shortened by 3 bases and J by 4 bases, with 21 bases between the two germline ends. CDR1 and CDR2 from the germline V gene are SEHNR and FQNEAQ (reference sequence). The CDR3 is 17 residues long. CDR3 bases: TGTGCCAGCAGCTTCCAACAAGGGCTAGGGGACGGCTATGGCTACACCTTC. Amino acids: CASSFQQGLGDGYGYTF.

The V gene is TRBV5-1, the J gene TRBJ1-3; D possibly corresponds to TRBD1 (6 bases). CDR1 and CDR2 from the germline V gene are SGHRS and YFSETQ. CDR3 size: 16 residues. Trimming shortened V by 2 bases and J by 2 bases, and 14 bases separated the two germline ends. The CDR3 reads CASSFFNRAAGNTIYF. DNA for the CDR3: TGCGCCAGCAGCTTCTTCAACAGGGCGGCTGGAAACACCATATATTTT. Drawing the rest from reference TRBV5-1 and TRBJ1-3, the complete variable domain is KAGVTQTPRYLIKTRGQQVTLSCSPISGHRSVSWYQQTPGQGLQFLFEYFSETQRNKGNFPGRFSGRQFSNSRSEMNVSTLELGDSALYLCASSFFNRAAGNTIYFGEGSWLTVV.

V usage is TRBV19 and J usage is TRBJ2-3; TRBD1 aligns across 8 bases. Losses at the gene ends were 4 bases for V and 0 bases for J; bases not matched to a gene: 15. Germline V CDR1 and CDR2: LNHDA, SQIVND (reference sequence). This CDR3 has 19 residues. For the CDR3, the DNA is TGTGCCAGTAGTAAGGGACAGGTTAGGGCTCGGCGGAGCACAGATACGCAGTATTTT. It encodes CASSKGQVRARRSTDTQYF.

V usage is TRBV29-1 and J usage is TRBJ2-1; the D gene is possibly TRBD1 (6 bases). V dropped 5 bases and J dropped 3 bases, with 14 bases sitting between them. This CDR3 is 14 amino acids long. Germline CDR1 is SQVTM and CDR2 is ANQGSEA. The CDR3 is CSVQRGQIYNEQFF. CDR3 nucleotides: TGCAGCGTTCAACGAGGACAGATCTACAATGAGCAGTTCTTC.

The CDR3 region has the DNA TGCAGCGTTGCCCTCGACTACGAGCAGTACTTC. This translates into CSVALDYEQYF. V gene TRBV29-1 combines with J gene TRBJ2-7; no reliable D call. This CDR3 region has 11 residues. The V gene's germline CDR1 is SQVTM and CDR2 ANQGSEA. V was trimmed by 4 bases and J by 3 bases, leaving 7 bases between them.